The rows below give T cell receptor beta chains drawn from one sample of a study of CD4+ T cells in melanoma. The protocol was immunoSEQ multiplex PCR, while the TCRdb copy is restricted to in-frame clones and leaves out a portion. Counted here are roughly 52,000 clones, more than 60% occurring once; the ten biggest clones make up roughly 4.5%. The specimen was tumor tissue. These receptors all stem from a human donor with melanoma. Each CDR3 is given with its conserved first and last residue. D genes are given only for firm matches. Where a row states a size, it is once, few, many or the class of an expanded clone; other rows omit it.

j_call: TRBJ2-1
clone_size: -
d_call: TRBD2
v_call: TRBV19
cdr3_aa: CASSIEGLAGGIYNEQFF
cdr3_nt: TGTGCCAGTAGTATAGAGGGACTAGCGGGGGGGATCTACAATGAGCAGTTCTTC

j_call: TRBJ1-1
clone_size: many
d_call: -
v_call: TRBV19
cdr3_aa: CASSPGGVALNTEAFF
cdr3_nt: TGTGCCAGTAGTCCCGGGGGCGTAGCCCTGAACACTGAAGCTTTCTTT

j_call: TRBJ1-2
clone_size: few
d_call: TRBD1
v_call: TRBV7-2
cdr3_aa: CASSPHGRDSYGYTF
cdr3_nt: TGTGCCAGCAGCCCTCACGGCCGGGACAGCTATGGCTACACCTTC

j_call: TRBJ1-4
clone_size: few
d_call: -
v_call: TRBV7-9
cdr3_aa: CASSLGNGEKLFF
cdr3_nt: TGTGCCAGCAGCTTAGGAAACGGGGAAAAACTGTTTTTT

j_call: TRBJ1-1
clone_size: -
d_call: -
v_call: TRBV4-2
cdr3_aa: CASSVGWNTEAFF
cdr3_nt: TGTGCCAGCAGCGTCGGTTGGAACACTGAAGCTTTCTTT

j_call: TRBJ2-1
clone_size: -
d_call: TRBD2
v_call: TRBV7-3
cdr3_aa: CASRAAGPFNEQFF
cdr3_nt: TGTGCCAGCAGGGCAGCGGGGCCCTTCAATGAGCAGTTCTTC

j_call: TRBJ2-2
clone_size: -
d_call: TRBD2
v_call: TRBV5-1
cdr3_aa: CASSSTSGGLTGELFF
cdr3_nt: TGCGCCAGCAGTTCGACTAGCGGGGGCCTCACCGGGGAGCTGTTTTTT

j_call: TRBJ1-2
clone_size: -
d_call: TRBD1
v_call: TRBV30
cdr3_aa: CAWSAGQGSDYGYTF
cdr3_nt: TGTGCCTGGAGCGCGGGACAGGGGTCGGACTATGGCTACACCTTC

j_call: TRBJ1-4
clone_size: -
d_call: TRBD1
v_call: TRBV9
cdr3_aa: CASSVSGTDEKLFF
cdr3_nt: TGTGCCAGCAGCGTATCAGGGACAGATGAAAAACTGTTTTTT

j_call: TRBJ1-2
clone_size: -
d_call: -
v_call: TRBV4-1
cdr3_aa: CASSFRGDYGYTF
cdr3_nt: TGCGCCAGCAGTTTCAGGGGCGACTATGGCTACACCTTC

j_call: TRBJ2-4
clone_size: -
d_call: -
v_call: TRBV7-8
cdr3_aa: CASSLGGALTKNIQYF
cdr3_nt: TGTGCCAGCAGCTTAGGGGGGGCTCTTACCAAAAACATTCAGTACTTC

j_call: TRBJ2-3
clone_size: -
d_call: -
v_call: TRBV7-9
cdr3_aa: CASQGQPDTDTQYF
cdr3_nt: TGTGCCAGCCAAGGACAGCCAGACACGGATACGCAGTATTTT